The sequence of this TCR beta chain was determined in a study of T cell responses to AZD1222 COVID-19 vaccine. With respect to this clone: What it binds is unknown.

Overall study results and limits: The donors showed a predominance of white British ancestry and of females, with possible underestimation of clonal diversity.

Using immunoSEQ multiplex PCR, the repertoire was profiled, and TCRdb retains in-frame clones only, with some absent. The sample holds 90,000 to 150,000 clones, roughly 87% seen once. The sequence was collected from an adult in good health. The sample was peripheral blood, taken on day 0 of AZD1222 vaccination.

The CDR3 DNA is TGTGCCTGGATTTATAGAGGCAGGGCGAACACTGAAGCTTTCTTT. This encodes CAWIYRGRANTEAFF. The chain uses TRBV30 and TRBJ1-1; weak D call: TRBD1 (5 bases). CDR3 length: 15 amino acids. CDR1 and CDR2 from the germline V gene are GTSNPN and SVGIG (reference sequence). Trimming pared 4 bases from V and 1 base from J, leaving 16 bases between.